This T cell receptor beta chain was captured by sequencing in a study of cytomegalovirus exposure and HLA in healthy donors. As regards this clone: Its specificity is not known. Other DNA sequences in the same sample also yield this CDR3.

The V gene's germline CDR1 is LNHDA and CDR2 SQIVND (reference sequence). The CDR3 contains 13 residues. The germline V and J ends were trimmed by 2 bases and 0 bases, with 4 bases remaining between them. These donors, healthy bone marrow donors, were studied. Overall study findings and caveats: An analysis that was carried out later associated 16,000 or so TCR beta sequences with HLA alleles at 0.05 false discovery rate. TCR beta chains numbering some 150 were designated cytomegalovirus-associated.

PCR involved 60 Vbeta and 13 Jbeta primers. Only in-frame clones appear in the TCRdb table, and some are missing; sequencing was by immunoSEQ multiplex PCR. This sample has 100,000 to 150,000 clones; 8% to 11% occur once, and the top ten carry approximately 4.5%. The rearrangement joins TRBV19 to TRBJ1-1; D remains ambiguous. This sequence was found in a woman aged 18-29 years in good health and CMV-seropositive. The sequenced material came from PBMCs. The CDR3 coding sequence is TGTGCCAGTAGTATATCTATGAACACTGAAGCTTTCTTT. Translating it yields CASSISMNTEAFF.